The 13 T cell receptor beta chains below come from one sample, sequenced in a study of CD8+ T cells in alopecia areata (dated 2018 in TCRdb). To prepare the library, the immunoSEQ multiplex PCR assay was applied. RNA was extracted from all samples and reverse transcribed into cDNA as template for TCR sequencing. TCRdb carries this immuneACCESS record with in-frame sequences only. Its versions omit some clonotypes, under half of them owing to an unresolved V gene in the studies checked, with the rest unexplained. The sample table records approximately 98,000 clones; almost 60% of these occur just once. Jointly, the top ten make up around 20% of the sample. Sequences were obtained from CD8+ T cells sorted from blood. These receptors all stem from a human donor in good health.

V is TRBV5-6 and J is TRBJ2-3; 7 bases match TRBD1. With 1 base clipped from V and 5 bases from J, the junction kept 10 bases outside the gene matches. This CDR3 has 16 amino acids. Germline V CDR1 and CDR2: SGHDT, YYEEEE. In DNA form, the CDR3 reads TGTGCCAGCAGCTTGCGAGGCTCCGCAGGGGGAGATACGCAGTATTTT. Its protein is CASSLRGSAGGDTQYF.

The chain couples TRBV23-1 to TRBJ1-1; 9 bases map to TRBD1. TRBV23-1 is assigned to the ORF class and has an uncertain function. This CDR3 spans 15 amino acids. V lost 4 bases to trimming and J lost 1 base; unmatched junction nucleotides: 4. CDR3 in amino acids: CASSLTGGTNTEAFF. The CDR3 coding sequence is TGCGCCAGCAGTCTAACAGGGGGCACGAACACTGAAGCTTTCTTT.

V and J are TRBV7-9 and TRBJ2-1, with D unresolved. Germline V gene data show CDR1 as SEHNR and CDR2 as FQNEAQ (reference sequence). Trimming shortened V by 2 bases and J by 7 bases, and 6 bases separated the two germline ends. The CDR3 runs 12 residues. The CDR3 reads CASSLFTNEQFF. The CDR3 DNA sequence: TGTGCCAGCAGCTTATTTACGAATGAGCAGTTCTTC.

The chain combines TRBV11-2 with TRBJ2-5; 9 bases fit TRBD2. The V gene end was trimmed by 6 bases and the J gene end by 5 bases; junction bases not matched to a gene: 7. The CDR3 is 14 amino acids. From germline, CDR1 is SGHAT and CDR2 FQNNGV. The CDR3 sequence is CASRQRGAGETQYF. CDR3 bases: TGTGCCAGCAGACAGCGGGGGGCCGGGGAGACCCAGTACTTC. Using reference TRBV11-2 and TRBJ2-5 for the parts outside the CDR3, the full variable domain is EAGVAQSPRYKIIEKRQSVAFWCNPISGHATLYWYQQILGQGPKLLIQFQNNGVVDDSQLPKDRFSAERLKGVDSTLKIQPAKLEDSAVYLCASRQRGAGETQYFGPGTRLLVL.

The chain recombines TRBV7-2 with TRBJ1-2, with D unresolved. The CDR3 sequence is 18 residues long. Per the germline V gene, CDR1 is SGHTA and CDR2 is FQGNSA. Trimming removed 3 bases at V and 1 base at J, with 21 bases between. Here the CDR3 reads CASSFGVILAEHNYGYTF. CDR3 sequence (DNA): TGTGCCAGCAGCTTTGGGGTTATCCTGGCAGAACATAACTATGGCTACACCTTC.

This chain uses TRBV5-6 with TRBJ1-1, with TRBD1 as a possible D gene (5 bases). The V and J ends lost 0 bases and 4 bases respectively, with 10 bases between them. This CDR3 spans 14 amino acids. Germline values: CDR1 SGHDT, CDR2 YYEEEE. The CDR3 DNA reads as TGTGCCAGCAGCTTGGGGATCGGGGGCACTGAAGCTTTCTTT. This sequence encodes CASSLGIGGTEAFF.

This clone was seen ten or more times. The CDR3 bases are TGTGCCAGCAGTACGGCGGCCGAGCAGTACTTC. The encoded protein is CASSTAAEQYF. The chain joins TRBV25-1 to TRBJ2-7; no firm D call. Germline V gene sequence: CDR1 MGHDK, CDR2 SYGVNS. This CDR3 spans 11 amino acids. Trimming removed 5 bases from V and 6 bases from J, with 8 bases in between.

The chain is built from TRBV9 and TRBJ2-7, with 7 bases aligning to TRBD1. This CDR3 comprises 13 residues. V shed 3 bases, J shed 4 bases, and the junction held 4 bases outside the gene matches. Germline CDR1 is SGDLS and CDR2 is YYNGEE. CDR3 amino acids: CASSGDREYEQYF. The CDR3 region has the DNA TGTGCCAGCAGCGGTGACAGGGAATACGAGCAGTACTTC.

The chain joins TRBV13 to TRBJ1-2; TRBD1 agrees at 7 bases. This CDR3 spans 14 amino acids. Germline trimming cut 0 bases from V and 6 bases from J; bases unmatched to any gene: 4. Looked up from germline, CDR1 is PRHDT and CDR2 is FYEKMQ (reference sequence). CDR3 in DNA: TGTGCCAGCAGCTTAGGGACAGGGTATAATGGCTACACCTTC. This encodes CASSLGTGYNGYTF.

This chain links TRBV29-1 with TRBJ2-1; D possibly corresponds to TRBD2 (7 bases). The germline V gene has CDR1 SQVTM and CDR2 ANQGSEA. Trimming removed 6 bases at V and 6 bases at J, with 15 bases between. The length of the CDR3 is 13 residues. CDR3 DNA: TGCAGCGTAAGGGGGGGAGGTTTCAATGAGCAGTTCTTC. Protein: CSVRGGGFNEQFF.

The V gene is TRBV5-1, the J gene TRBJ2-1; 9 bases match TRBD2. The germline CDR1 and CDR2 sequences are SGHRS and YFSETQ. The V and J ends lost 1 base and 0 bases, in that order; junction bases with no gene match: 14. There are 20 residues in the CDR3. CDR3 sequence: CASSLYWFSGGLSSYNEQFF. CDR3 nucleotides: TGCGCCAGCAGCTTGTATTGGTTTAGCGGGGGCCTCAGCTCCTACAATGAGCAGTTCTTC. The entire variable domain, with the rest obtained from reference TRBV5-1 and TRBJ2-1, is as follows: KAGVTQTPRYLIKTRGQQVTLSCSPISGHRSVSWYQQTPGQGLQFLFEYFSETQRNKGNFPGRFSGRQFSNSRSEMNVSTLELGDSALYLCASSLYWFSGGLSSYNEQFFGPGTRLTVL.

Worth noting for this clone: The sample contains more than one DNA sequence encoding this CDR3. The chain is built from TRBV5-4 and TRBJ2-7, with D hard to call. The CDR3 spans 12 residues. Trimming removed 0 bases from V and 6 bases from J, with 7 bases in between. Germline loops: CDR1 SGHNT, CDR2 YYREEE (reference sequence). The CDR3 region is CASSLEGSEQYF. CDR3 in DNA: TGTGCCAGCAGCTTGGAGGGCTCCGAGCAGTACTTC.

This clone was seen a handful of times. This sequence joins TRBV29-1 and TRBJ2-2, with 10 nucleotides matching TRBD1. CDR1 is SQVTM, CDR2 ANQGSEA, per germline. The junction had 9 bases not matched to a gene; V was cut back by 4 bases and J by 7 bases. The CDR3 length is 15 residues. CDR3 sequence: CSVALGDRGLGELFF. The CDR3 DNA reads TGCAGCGTTGCACTTGGTGACAGGGGGCTCGGGGAGCTGTTTTTT.